This entry lists 6 T cell receptor beta chains sequenced from one sample in a study of patients and donors after allogeneic stem cell transplantation. Via MiXCR, TCRdb re-called the RT-PCR reads, giving one row per CDR3 protein. Of about 57,000 distinct CDR3 sequences detected, approximately 12% appear once; the ten largest clones hold about a third. Sequenced input: blood, either unsorted or a sorted T cell fraction (not recorded which). The receptors stem from a human donor who was either an allogeneic HSCT recipient or a stem cell or donor lymphocyte infusion donor (not recorded which). It is not recorded whose cells these are; they may come from a transplant donor.

This clonotype was detected only a few times. The V call is TRBV20-1, the J call TRBJ2-2, with no clear D. V was pared by 0 bases and J by 0 bases, with 8 bases between. Germline V lookup: CDR1 DFQATT, CDR2 SNEGSKA (reference sequence). CDR3 length: 15 amino acids. CDR3 in amino acids: CSARDPRTNTGELFF. For the CDR3, the DNA is TGCAGTGCTAGAGATCCGCGGACGAACACCGGGGAGCTGTTTTTT.

V usage is TRBV6-5 and J usage is TRBJ1-2, with D possibly TRBD1 on 5 matching bases. Germline V lookup: CDR1 MNHEY, CDR2 SVGAGI. Trimming pared 6 bases from V and 4 bases from J, leaving 12 bases between. The CDR3 is 13 residues long. As DNA, the CDR3 is TGTGCCAGCAGCCTCGGACACGGCTATGGCTACACCTTC. This sequence encodes CASSLGHGYGYTF.

The rearrangement joins TRBV18 to TRBJ1-3; 7 bases map to TRBD1. CDR1 is KGHSH, CDR2 LQKENI, per germline. The CDR3 totals 15 residues. V shed 5 bases, J shed 0 bases, and the junction held 4 bases outside the gene matches. CDR3 sequence reads: CASSGTVASGNTIYF. The CDR3 DNA is TGTGCCAGCTCAGGGACAGTAGCCTCTGGAAACACCATATATTTT.

Ten or more counts support this clonotype. The chain combines TRBV3-1 with TRBJ2-7; D might be TRBD2 (6 bases). The germline gives CDR1 LGHDT, CDR2 YNNKEL (reference sequence). CDR3 length: 15 residues. Trimming took off 0 bases at V and 3 bases at J, with 12 bases between the two ends. Written as DNA, the CDR3 is TGTGCCAGCAGCCAAGAGGGGGGATTATTCTACGAGCAGTACTTC. Translated: CASSQEGGLFYEQYF.

There are a few counts of this clonotype. V gene TRBV27 combines with J gene TRBJ1-1; 7 nucleotides align to TRBD1. The V gene end was trimmed by 5 bases and the J gene end by 1 base; junction bases not matched to a gene: 7. Germline V gene sequence: CDR1 MNHEY, CDR2 SMNVEV (reference sequence). The CDR3 is 15 amino acids. DNA for the CDR3: TGTGCCAGCAGTCCGTCGACAGGGTGGAACACTGAAGCTTTCTTT. It codes for CASSPSTGWNTEAFF.

The table lists this clonotype with a few counts. This chain links TRBV6-1 with TRBJ2-1; the D is unclear. CDR1 is MNHNS and CDR2 is SASEGT in the germline V gene. V lost 4 bases, J lost 9 bases, and 13 bases lay in between. The CDR3 totals 13 residues. CDR3 bases: TGTGCCAGCAGTGCCCTCGTGAGTGGTGAGCAGTTCTTC. It codes for CASSALVSGEQFF.